Shown below are 8 T cell receptor beta chains from a single sample sequenced in a study of blood T cells in healthy people across ages. Primers used in a second PCR of roughly 6 to 12 cycles were a sample-barcoded 5' primer and a J-beta primer mix. TCRdb passed the 5' RACE reads through MiXCR, listing each CDR3 protein once. Altogether 800,000 to 900,000 distinct CDR3 sequences are present, about 62% being singletons, with the ten largest covering around a quarter. Material: blood. The source is a man aged 25 to 40 in good health.

This chain uses TRBV7-2 with TRBJ2-5, with TRBD2 as a possible D gene (7 bases). The better agreement between TRBJ2-7 and the DNA end casts doubt on the J call. Germline values: CDR1 SGHTA, CDR2 FQGNSA. The CDR3 contains 13 residues. CDR3 residues: CASSLGGHYEQYF. CDR3 DNA: TGTGCCAGCAGCTTGGGGGGGCACTACGAGCAGTACTTC.

This clonotype has more than one count but fewer than ten. This chain links TRBV7-2 with TRBJ2-1; 14 bases fit TRBD2. Germline V lookup: CDR1 SGHTA, CDR2 FQGNSA. The CDR3 runs 17 residues. V gave up 5 bases and J gave up 4 bases; unmatched junction bases: 7. The CDR3 here is CASSPSTSGGVYNEQFF. Here the CDR3 DNA reads TGTGCCAGCAGCCCCTCGACTAGCGGGGGGGTTTACAATGAGCAGTTCTTC.

This chain uses TRBV28 with TRBJ2-4, with no clear D. V was cut by 1 base and J by 5 bases, with 18 bases left in between. CDR1 MDHEN and CDR2 SYDVKM come from the germline V gene. The CDR3 has 17 amino acids. The CDR3 nucleotides read TGTGCCAGCAGTTTATCCAAAAACCACCCAATGGAAAACATTCAGTACTTC. It codes for CASSLSKNHPMENIQYF.

The chain combines TRBV7-8 with TRBJ1-1; D not certain. The V gene's germline CDR1 is SGHVS and CDR2 FQNEAQ. This CDR3 contains 15 residues. V lost 0 bases to trimming and J lost 3 bases, with 11 bases between them. The chain's CDR3 is CASSLARTLDTEAFF. The CDR3 DNA follows: TGTGCCAGCAGCTTAGCCCGGACCCTGGACACTGAAGCTTTCTTT. The full variable domain, completed using reference TRBV7-8 and TRBJ1-1, is GAGVSQSPRYKVAKRGQDVALRCDPISGHVSLFWYQQALGQGPEFLTYFQNEAQLDKSGLPSDRFFAERPEGSVSTLKIQRTQQEDSAVYLCASSLARTLDTEAFFGQGTRLTVV.

This clonotype was picked up a small number of times. The rearrangement uses TRBV14 and TRBJ2-7; D is unresolved. Trimming cost V 1 base and J 5 bases, with 6 bases left between them. The CDR3 runs 12 residues. The germline CDR1 and CDR2 sequences are SGHDN and FVKESK. For the CDR3, the DNA is TGTGCCAGCAGCCAAGGTTTCCACGAGCAGTACTTC. It specifies CASSQGFHEQYF.

This clonotype has only a few counts. The chain employs TRBV6-1 and TRBJ2-3; the D gene is possibly TRBD2 (5 bases). The germline CDR1 and CDR2 sequences are MNHNS and SASEGT. The V and J ends lost 6 bases and 1 base respectively, with 14 bases between them. The CDR3 length is 15 residues. Here the CDR3 DNA reads TGTGCCAGCAGGGACCGGGTCGGGGGCACAGATACGCAGTATTTT. Its translation: CASRDRVGGTDTQYF.

This clonotype was observed a single time. The genes are TRBV7-8 and TRBJ1-2, with D tentatively TRBD1 (5 bases). V was trimmed by 5 bases and J by 4 bases, leaving 20 bases between them. The CDR3 totals 16 residues. The V gene's germline CDR1 is SGHVS and CDR2 FQNEAQ. The chain's CDR3 is CASSPGPDRAVYGYTF. CDR3 bases: TGTGCCAGCAGCCCCGGTCCCGACAGAGCTGTCTATGGCTACACCTTC.

The rearrangement joins TRBV7-2 to TRBJ2-7; D possibly corresponds to TRBD2 (6 bases). Germline CDR1 and CDR2: SGHTA and FQGNSA. The CDR3 runs to 16 residues. V was cut by 2 bases and J by 4 bases, with 18 bases left in between. The CDR3 nucleotides are TGTGCCAGCAGCTTAAGACCGGCGGGGTACGGATACGAGCAGTACTTC. Its protein product is CASSLRPAGYGYEQYF.